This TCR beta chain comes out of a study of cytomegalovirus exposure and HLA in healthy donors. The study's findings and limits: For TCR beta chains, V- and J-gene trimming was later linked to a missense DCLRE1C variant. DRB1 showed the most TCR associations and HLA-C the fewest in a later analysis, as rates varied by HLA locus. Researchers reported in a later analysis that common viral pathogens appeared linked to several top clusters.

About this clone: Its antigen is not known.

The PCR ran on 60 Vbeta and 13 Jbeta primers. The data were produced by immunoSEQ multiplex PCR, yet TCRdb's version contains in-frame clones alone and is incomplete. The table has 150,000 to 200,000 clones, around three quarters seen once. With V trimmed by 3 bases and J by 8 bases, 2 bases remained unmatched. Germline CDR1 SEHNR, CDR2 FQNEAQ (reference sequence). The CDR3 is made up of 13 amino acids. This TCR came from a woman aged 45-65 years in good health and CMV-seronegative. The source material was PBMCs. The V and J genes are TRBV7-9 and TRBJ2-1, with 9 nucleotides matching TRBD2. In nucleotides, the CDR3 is TGTGCCAGCAGCTTCGGCGGGAGGGATGAGCAGTTCTTC. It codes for CASSFGGRDEQFF.